Each of the 7 T cell receptor beta chains below was sequenced from the same sample in a study of blood T cell repertoires in COVID-19. The protocol was immunoSEQ multiplex PCR, while the TCRdb copy is restricted to in-frame clones and leaves out a portion. The sample shows some 210,000 clones, about 93% of them seen only once. Sequences were obtained from peripheral blood. The receptors were sampled from a man aged 55 to 70 with COVID-19, enrolled during active disease.

The chain uses TRBV5-1 and TRBJ2-1; perhaps TRBD1 as D (5 bases). CDR1 is SGHRS, CDR2 YFSETQ, per germline. The CDR3 contains 18 residues. Trimming left V 0 bases short and J 7 bases short, with 23 bases between. CDR3 sequence: CASSLVLHPQAPANEQFF. The CDR3 DNA follows: TGCGCCAGCAGCTTGGTACTTCATCCACAGGCCCCGGCAAATGAGCAGTTCTTC. The full variable domain, with the rest looked up from reference TRBV5-1 and TRBJ2-1, is KAGVTQTPRYLIKTRGQQVTLSCSPISGHRSVSWYQQTPGQGLQFLFEYFSETQRNKGNFPGRFSGRQFSNSRSEMNVSTLELGDSALYLCASSLVLHPQAPANEQFFGPGTRLTVL.

The chain couples TRBV15 to TRBJ2-7; possible D gene TRBD1, 5 bases. Between the trimmed V and J ends, which lost 1 base and 4 bases, there was a span of 17 bases. The CDR3 contains 16 residues. Germline CDR1 LNHNV, CDR2 YYDKDF (reference sequence). The CDR3 sequence: CATSRGIGFRAYEQYF. CDR3 nucleotides: TGTGCCACCAGCAGAGGAATAGGGTTCAGGGCTTACGAGCAGTACTTC.

The J gene is TRBJ1-2, the V gene TRBV10-2; TRBD1 is a possible D gene (6 bases). The ends were cut back, 3 bases at V and 7 bases at J, with 9 bases in the middle. The CDR3 has 12 amino acids. Germline CDR1 is WSHSY and CDR2 is SAAADI. CDR3 region: CASSEYRVGYTF. The DNA for the CDR3 is TGCGCCAGCAGTGAATACAGGGTTGGCTACACCTTC.

V usage is TRBV3-1 (or the pseudogene TRBV3-2) and J usage is TRBJ2-3, with 7 bases matching TRBD2. Per germline, CDR1 LGHDT and CDR2 YNNKEL (reference sequence). Losses at the gene ends were 3 bases for V and 4 bases for J; bases not matched to a gene: 19. The CDR3 is 19 amino acids. Here the CDR3 DNA reads TGTGCCAGCAGCCAGTCATCGGGTGGGCTAGCGGAACTCCCAGATACGCAGTATTTT. Encoded protein: CASSQSSGGLAELPDTQYF.

This CDR3 reads CASSQTGGGAYEQYF. In nucleotides, the CDR3 is TGTGCCAGCAGCCAAACAGGAGGGGGGGCTTACGAGCAGTACTTC. The chain carries TRBV14 and TRBJ2-7, with D maybe TRBD2 (7 bases). V lost 2 bases to trimming and J lost 4 bases, with 15 bases between them. Germline CDR1 and CDR2: SGHDN and FVKESK. The CDR3 runs 15 residues.

The chain combines TRBV3-1 (or the pseudogene TRBV3-2) with TRBJ1-6, with TRBD1 identical over 7 bases. In germline, CDR1 is LGHDT, CDR2 YNNKEL (reference sequence). The V segment lost 5 bases and the J segment 7 bases; nucleotides outside the gene matches: 5. This CDR3 has 14 amino acids. The CDR3 DNA reads TGTGCCAGCAGCGAAGGGACAGCAAATTCACCCCTCCACTTT. This encodes CASSEGTANSPLHF.

The chain carries TRBV29-1 and TRBJ2-7, with 7 bases aligning to TRBD1. The ends lost 7 bases at V and 2 bases at J; junction bases unmatched: 2. The CDR3 covers 11 residues. CDR1 and CDR2 from the germline V gene are SQVTM and ANQGSEA. CDR3 residues: CSGGQTYEQYF. The CDR3 nucleotides read TGCAGCGGGGGACAGACCTACGAGCAGTACTTC.